These 13 T cell receptor beta chains were sequenced from one sample in a study of cytomegalovirus exposure and HLA in healthy donors. PCR amplification relied on 60 Vbeta primers (plus 13 Jbeta primers). Repertoires were generated with immunoSEQ multiplex PCR, while TCRdb's copy carries only in-frame clones and drops some. The table shows over 250,000 clones, with roughly 90% occurring only once. What was sequenced was PBMCs. The source of these receptors is a man in his forties or fifties in good health and CMV-seropositive.

This chain connects TRBV14 to TRBJ2-3, with D perhaps TRBD2 (5 bases). The CDR3 totals 14 residues. Per the germline V gene, CDR1 is SGHDN and CDR2 is FVKESK. With 8 bases removed from V and 2 bases from J, the gap between germline ends came to 14 bases. In DNA form, the CDR3 reads TGTGCCAGCTCCCCTGACTACAACACAGATACGCAGTATTTT. Amino acids: CASSPDYNTDTQYF.

The V call is TRBV15, the J call TRBJ1-1; 7 bases are a match to TRBD1. Germline CDR1 reads LNHNV; CDR2 reads YYDKDF (reference sequence). The CDR3 totals 14 residues. The V and J ends lost 3 bases and 1 base, in that order; junction bases with no gene match: 2. CDR3 amino acids: CATSRTGWNTEAFF. The CDR3 DNA reads TGTGCCACCAGCAGGACAGGGTGGAACACTGAAGCTTTCTTT.

The V call is TRBV19, the J call TRBJ2-4, with TRBD2 matching over 12 bases. CDR1 and CDR2 (germline): LNHDA, SQIVND (reference sequence). Trimming took 2 bases from V and 9 from J; bases not matched to a gene: 5. CDR3 length: 15 amino acids. This CDR3 reads CASSITPGLAGIQYF. CDR3 in DNA: TGTGCCAGTAGTATAACCCCGGGACTAGCGGGCATTCAGTACTTC.

This chain connects TRBV5-1 to TRBJ1-1, with 7 bases lining up with TRBD1. The trim removed 4 bases at V and 0 bases at J, leaving 6 bases unmatched. Germline V CDR1 and CDR2: SGHRS, YFSETQ. The length of the CDR3 is 15 residues. The CDR3 is CASSQGDRLNTEAFF. CDR3 coding DNA: TGCGCCAGCAGCCAAGGGGACAGACTGAACACTGAAGCTTTCTTT. Looking up the rest from reference TRBV5-1 and TRBJ1-1 gives the full variable domain: KAGVTQTPRYLIKTRGQQVTLSCSPISGHRSVSWYQQTPGQGLQFLFEYFSETQRNKGNFPGRFSGRQFSNSRSEMNVSTLELGDSALYLCASSQGDRLNTEAFFGQGTRLTVV.

This clone was counted once. The genes are TRBV15 and TRBJ1-2; tentative D call: TRBD1 (6 bases). The CDR3 consists of 15 residues. Trimming removed 8 bases from V and 0 bases from J, with 16 bases in between. Germline assignment: CDR1 LNHNV and CDR2 YYDKDF (reference sequence). The CDR3 here is CATAIPGQSNYGYTF. The DNA of the CDR3 is TGTGCCACCGCAATTCCGGGACAATCTAACTATGGCTACACCTTC. Based on the CDR3 plus reference TRBV15 and TRBJ1-2, the full variable domain is DAMVIQNPRYQVTQFGKPVTLSCSQTLNHNVMYWYQQKSSQAPKLLFHYYDKDFNNEADTPDNFQSRRPNTSFCFLDIRSPGLGDTAMYLCATAIPGQSNYGYTFGSGTRLTVV.

The chain combines TRBV7-8 with TRBJ2-7, with 8 bases matching TRBD2. This CDR3 has 14 amino acids. Germline V gives CDR1 SGHVS, CDR2 FQNEAQ. The V and J ends lost 5 bases and 5 bases, in that order; junction bases with no gene match: 8. The chain's CDR3 is CASSVPGLVHEQYF. In nucleotides, the CDR3 is TGTGCCAGCAGCGTACCGGGACTAGTCCACGAGCAGTACTTC.

V gene TRBV7-2 combines with J gene TRBJ2-2, with TRBD2 identical over 9 bases. After removal of 1 base from V and 3 bases from J, the junction contained 3 bases not matched to a gene. There are 16 residues in the CDR3. In germline, CDR1 is SGHTA, CDR2 FQGNSA. CDR3 loop: CASSLGLAGYTGELFF. In DNA form, the CDR3 reads TGTGCCAGCAGCTTAGGGCTAGCGGGATACACCGGGGAGCTGTTTTTT.

The chain uses TRBV7-6 and TRBJ2-7; TRBD2 aligns across 10 bases. Germline loops: CDR1 SGHVS, CDR2 FNYEAQ. This CDR3 region has 15 residues. With 5 bases clipped from V and 6 bases from J, the junction kept 10 bases outside the gene matches. The CDR3 sequence: CASSPRAGGPGEQYF. The DNA of the CDR3 is TGTGCCAGCAGCCCCAGAGCGGGAGGGCCGGGCGAGCAGTACTTC.

This clone has only one observation. The rearrangement uses TRBV6-4 and TRBJ2-3, with D possibly being TRBD2 (6 bases). The CDR3 spans 15 residues. The V end was cut by 2 bases, the J end by 0 bases, with 9 bases between. CDR1 and CDR2 from the germline V gene are MRHNA and SNTAGT. This chain's CDR3 is CASSDTGSSTDTQYF. In DNA form, the CDR3 reads TGTGCCAGCAGTGACACCGGGAGTAGCACAGATACGCAGTATTTT.

In this sample, this clone turned up a few times. The V call is TRBV4-1, the J call TRBJ1-5, with 8 positions matching TRBD1. Per germline, CDR1 MGHRA and CDR2 YSYEKL. The CDR3 consists of 15 residues. The V gene end was trimmed by 4 bases and the J gene end by 3 bases; junction bases not matched to a gene: 5. Here the CDR3 DNA reads TGCGCCAGCAGCCCTAAGACAGGGGTCAATCAGCCCCAGCATTTT. Translating gives CASSPKTGVNQPQHF.

This sequence joins TRBV11-2 and TRBJ2-5; 7 nucleotides agree with TRBD2. The trim removed 1 base at V and 7 bases at J, leaving 9 bases unmatched. Per the germline V gene, CDR1 is SGHAT and CDR2 is FQNNGV. There are 15 residues in the CDR3. This CDR3 reads CASSLVRGVGGTQYF. The DNA of the CDR3 is TGTGCCAGCAGCTTAGTTCGGGGGGTCGGAGGGACCCAGTACTTC. Full variable domain (missing parts from reference TRBV11-2 and TRBJ2-5): EAGVAQSPRYKIIEKRQSVAFWCNPISGHATLYWYQQILGQGPKLLIQFQNNGVVDDSQLPKDRFSAERLKGVDSTLKIQPAKLEDSAVYLCASSLVRGVGGTQYFGPGTRLLVL.

The J gene is TRBJ2-7, the V gene TRBV27; D is possibly TRBD1 (6 bases). V lost 2 bases to trimming and J lost 2 bases, with 10 bases between them. Germline CDR1 is MNHEY and CDR2 is SMNVEV (reference sequence). CDR3 size: 14 residues. CDR3 bases: TGTGCCAGCAGTTTAGACAGGCGTGCCTACGAGCAGTACTTC. Translation gives CASSLDRRAYEQYF.

The chain joins TRBV7-9 to TRBJ1-4; D call uncertain. The CDR3 runs 14 residues. Trimming left V 3 bases short and J 0 bases short, with 5 bases between. CDR1 and CDR2 from the germline V gene are SEHNR and FQNEAQ (reference sequence). The DNA of the CDR3 is TGTGCCAGCAGCTTGCGTACAACTAATGAAAAACTGTTTTTT. Residues: CASSLRTTNEKLFF.